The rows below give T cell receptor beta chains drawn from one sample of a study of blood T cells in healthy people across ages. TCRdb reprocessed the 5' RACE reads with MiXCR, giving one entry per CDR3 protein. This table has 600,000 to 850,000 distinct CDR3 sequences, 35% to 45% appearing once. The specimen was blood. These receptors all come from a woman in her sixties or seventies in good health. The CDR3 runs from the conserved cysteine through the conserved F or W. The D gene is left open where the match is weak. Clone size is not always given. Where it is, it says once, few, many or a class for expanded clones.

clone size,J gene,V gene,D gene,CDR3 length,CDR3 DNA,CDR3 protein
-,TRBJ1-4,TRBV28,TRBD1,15,TGTGCCAGCGGGACAGGGAGCGCAACTAATGAAAAACTGTTTTTT,CASGTGSATNEKLFF
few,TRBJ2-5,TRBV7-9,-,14,TGTGCCAGCAGCTTCGCACAGTACCAAGAGACCCAGTACTTC,CASSFAQYQETQYF
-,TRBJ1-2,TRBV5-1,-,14,TGCGCCAGCAGCGCTAGGAAGACAGAAAATGGCTACACCTTC,CASSARKTENGYTF
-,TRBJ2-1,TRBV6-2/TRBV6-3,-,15,TGTGCCGGCAGTTATTTCGCGGAGGCTATGGATGAGCAGTTCTTC,CAGSYFAEAMDEQFF
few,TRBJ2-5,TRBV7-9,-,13,TGTGCCAGCAGCTTAGAATGGCAAGAGACCCAGTACTTC,CASSLEWQETQYF
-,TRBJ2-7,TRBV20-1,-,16,TGCAGTGCTAGAGATTTGGGAGGACGGGCGTCCTACGAGCAGTACTTC,CSARDLGGRASYEQYF
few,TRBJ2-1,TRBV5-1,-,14,TGCGCCAGCAGCGCGACTAGTCTTCGCGATGAGCAGTTCTTC,CASSATSLRDEQFF
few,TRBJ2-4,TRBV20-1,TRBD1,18,TGCAGTGCTAGTACAATGGGAAGACAGGGGCTGGGCAAAAACATTCAGTACTTC,CSASTMGRQGLGKNIQYF
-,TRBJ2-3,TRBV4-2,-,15,TGTGCCAGCAGCCAAGACGGGGAGAACACAGATACGCAGTATTTT,CASSQDGENTDTQYF
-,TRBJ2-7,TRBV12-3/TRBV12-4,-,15,TGTGCCAGCAGTTTGTCTGATGCTGGGCACTACGAGCAGTACTTC,CASSLSDAGHYEQYF
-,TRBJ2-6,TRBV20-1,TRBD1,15,TGCAGTGCAAGACAGGGGGCAGGTGGGGCCAACGTCCTGACTTTC,CSARQGAGGANVLTF
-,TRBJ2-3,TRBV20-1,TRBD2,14,TGCAGTGCTACCGCTCGCGGGAGGGGAGATACGCAGTATTTT,CSATARGRGDTQYF
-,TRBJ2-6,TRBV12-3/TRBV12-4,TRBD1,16,TGTGCCAGCAGTAGGGACAGTTTCTCTGGGGCCAACGTCCTGACTTTC,CASSRDSFSGANVLTF
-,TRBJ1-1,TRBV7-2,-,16,TGTGCCAGCAGCTTACTCCCTCGAGGGATGAACACTGAAGCTTTCTTT,CASSLLPRGMNTEAFF
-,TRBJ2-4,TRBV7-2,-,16,TGTGCCAGCAGCCGTGCTTCGGGGGACTCTAAAAACATTCAGTACTTC,CASSRASGDSKNIQYF
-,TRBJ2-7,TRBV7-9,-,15,TGTGCCAGCAGCTTTCTGGAGACAGGTATCAACGAGCAGTACTTC,CASSFLETGINEQYF
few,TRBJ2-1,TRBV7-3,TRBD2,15,TGTGCCAGCAGCTTAGCGGGGACTAGCGGCGATGAGCAGTTCTTC,CASSLAGTSGDEQFF
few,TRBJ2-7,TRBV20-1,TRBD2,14,TGCAGTGTGCTAGCGGGAGGAACGGTGTACGAGCAGTACTTC,CSVLAGGTVYEQYF
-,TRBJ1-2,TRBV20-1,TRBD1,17,TGCAGTGCTAGAGATTGGGGCGACAGGGGAGTTAAGTATGGCTACACCTTC,CSARDWGDRGVKYGYTF
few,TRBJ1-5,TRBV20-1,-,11,TGCAGTGCTAGAGATAAGAGGACCCAGCATTTT,CSARDKRTQHF
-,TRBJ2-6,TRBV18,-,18,TGTGCCAGCTCACCTAGACGGACAGATGGCTCTGGGGCCAACGTCCTGACTTTC,CASSPRRTDGSGANVLTF
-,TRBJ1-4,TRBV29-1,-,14,TGCAGCGTTGGAGAAGGGGGTCAGGGTGAAAAACTGTTTTTT,CSVGEGGQGEKLFF
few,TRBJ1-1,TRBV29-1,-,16,TGCAGCGTAGTATGGGGGATGATGGTTATGAACACTGAAGCTTTCTTT,CSVVWGMMVMNTEAFF
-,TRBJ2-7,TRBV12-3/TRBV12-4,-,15,TGTGCCAGCAGTGCAGGGACACATTCTTCGTACGAGCAGTACTTC,CASSAGTHSSYEQYF
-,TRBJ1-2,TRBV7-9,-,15,TGTGCCAGCAGCTCGGGTGGGACGCCGAACTATGGCTACACCTTC,CASSSGGTPNYGYTF
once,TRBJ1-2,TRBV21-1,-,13,TGTGCCAGCAGCAAAGCGCCCAGTCACGGCTACACCTTC,CASSKAPSHGYTF
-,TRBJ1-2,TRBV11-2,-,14,TGTGCCAGCAGCTTCGGACAAACCAACTATGGCTACACCTTC,CASSFGQTNYGYTF
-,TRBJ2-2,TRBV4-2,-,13,TGTGCCAGCAGCCAAGAGGGCTCCGGGGAGCTGTTTTTT,CASSQEGSGELFF
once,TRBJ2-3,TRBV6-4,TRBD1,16,TGTGCCAGCAGTGATTTAGGGACAGGGCGCACAGATACGCAGTATTTT,CASSDLGTGRTDTQYF
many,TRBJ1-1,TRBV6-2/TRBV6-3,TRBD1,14,TGTGCCAGCAGTTCCCCGGACAGGGAACCTGAAGCTTTCTTT,CASSSPDREPEAFF
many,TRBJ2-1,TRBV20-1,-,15,TGCAGTGCCGCCACTACCCTCTCGTCTTACAATGAGCAGTTCTTC,CSAATTLSSYNEQFF
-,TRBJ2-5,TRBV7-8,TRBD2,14,TGTGCCAGCAGCTTAAGACTTAGCGGGGAGACCCAGTACTTC,CASSLRLSGETQYF
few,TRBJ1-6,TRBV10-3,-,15,TGTGCCATCAGTGAGTCTTCGGACAGAAATTCACCCCTCCACTTT,CAISESSDRNSPLHF
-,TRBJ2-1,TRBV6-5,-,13,TGTGCCAGCAGTTACAACAGAGGCAATGAGCAGTTCTTC,CASSYNRGNEQFF
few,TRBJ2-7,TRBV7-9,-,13,TGTGCCAGCAGCCCGGCCGTTACCTACGAGCAGTACTTC,CASSPAVTYEQYF
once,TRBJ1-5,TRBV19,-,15,TGTGCCAGTAGTATAACCCAAATAAGCAATCAGCCCCAGCATTTT,CASSITQISNQPQHF
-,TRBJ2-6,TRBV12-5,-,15,TGTGCTAGTGGTTCGGTCAGGGCTGGGGCCAACGTCCTGACTTTC,CASGSVRAGANVLTF
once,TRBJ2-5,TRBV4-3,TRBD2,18,TGCGCCAGCAGCCCACAGGGTCGAAGCGGGAGGGGTACGGAGACCCAGTACTTC,CASSPQGRSGRGTETQYF
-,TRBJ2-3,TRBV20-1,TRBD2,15,TGCAGTGCTAGGGGTAACAGAGGGAGGGCAGATACGCAGTATTTT,CSARGNRGRADTQYF
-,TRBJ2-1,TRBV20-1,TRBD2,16,TGCAGTGCTAGATGGCCTAGCGGGGGTCCCTACAATGAGCAGTTCTTC,CSARWPSGGPYNEQFF
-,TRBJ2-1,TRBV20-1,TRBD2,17,TGCAGTGCCTTAACCCGACTAGCGGGTGGCTCCTACAATGAGCAGTTTTTC,CSALTRLAGGSYNEQFF